This TCR beta chain was documented in a study of T cells after yellow fever vaccination. For the study at large: SMART-Seq v4 Ultra Low Input served to prepare low-cell-number fractions.

TCRdb reanalysed the 5' RACE reads using MiXCR and keeps one entry per CDR3 protein. The top ten clones hold 18% of a sample with some 390,000 distinct CDR3 sequences, around a sixth of them seen once. V lost 5 bases and J 3 bases, leaving 14 bases between the germline ends. The CDR3 totals 14 residues. Per germline, CDR1 MGHRA and CDR2 YSYEKL. The origin of this receptor is a man aged 18 to 35 who received the YFV17D yellow fever vaccine. The sample in question was PBMCs, obtained before the yellow fever booster vaccination. V and J are TRBV4-1 and TRBJ2-7, with D perhaps matching TRBD1 or TRBD2 (5 bases each). DNA of the CDR3: TGCGCCAGCAGCTCTCAGGGCGAGGGCTACGAGCAGTACTTC. It translates to CASSSQGEGYEQYF.